A single sample gave rise to the 13 T cell receptor beta chains below, sequenced in a study of PD-1 blockade in classical Hodgkin lymphoma (dated by TCRdb to 2020 to 2021). The sample's time point label, in plain terms: cycle 2 day 1 (C2D1) of nivolumab. All trial patients had relapsed after autologous stem cell transplantation, with cohorts A, B and C differing in prior brentuximab vedotin exposure. The receptor library was made with the immunoSEQ multiplex PCR assay. Sourced from immuneACCESS, this table was stored by TCRdb with only in-frame sequences that have V and J called. A share of the clones is absent; for the studies checked, an unresolved V gene accounts for under half, and the remainder has no known explanation. The sample has over 25,000 clones on record, nearly 80% of them singletons. Together, the top ten hold roughly 33% of the sample. This sample comprised peripheral blood mononuclear cells (PBMCs), obtained before the second cycle of nivolumab. These receptor sequences come from a human donor with classical Hodgkin lymphoma.

V and J are TRBV9 and TRBJ2-1; 13 positions match TRBD2. V lost 4 bases, J lost 7 bases, and 5 bases stayed unmatched. CDR3 size: 15 residues. Germline values: CDR1 SGDLS, CDR2 YYNGEE. The CDR3: CASSPTSGGANEQFF. As DNA, the CDR3 is TGTGCCAGCAGCCCCACTAGCGGGGGGGCTAATGAGCAGTTCTTC.

The rearrangement joins TRBV5-1 to TRBJ2-7, with D perhaps TRBD2 (6 bases). The CDR3 covers 15 residues. Germline assignment: CDR1 SGHRS and CDR2 YFSETQ. Trimming took 3 bases from V and 4 from J, leaving 17 bases between them. The CDR3 DNA sequence: TGCGCCAGCAGCTCCACGGGGGAGGCGATATACGAGCAGTACTTC. It encodes CASSSTGEAIYEQYF.

CDR3 region: CASSPNPQGGGYTF. The CDR3 coding sequence is TGTGCCAGCAGCCCCAACCCACAGGGAGGAGGCTACACCTTC. The chain is built from TRBV7-2 and TRBJ1-2, with D possibly TRBD1 on 6 matching bases. Germline V gene data show CDR1 as SGHTA and CDR2 as FQGNSA. V shed 5 bases and J shed 8 bases, with 18 bases lying between them. CDR3 size: 14 residues.

This clone turned up a few times. V and J are TRBV2 and TRBJ2-5, with TRBD2 identical over 15 bases. From germline, CDR1 is SNHLY and CDR2 FYNNEI. CDR3 size: 15 residues. Losses at the gene ends were 6 bases for V and 4 bases for J; bases not matched to a gene: 3. The CDR3 protein is CASRRTSGGGETQYF. The DNA for the CDR3 is TGTGCCAGCAGAAGGACTAGCGGGGGGGGAGAGACCCAGTACTTC. The complete variable domain, with remaining parts taken from reference TRBV2 and TRBJ2-5, reads EPEVTQTPSHQVTQMGQEVILRCVPISNHLYFYWYRQILGQKVEFLVSFYNNEISEKSEIFDDQFSVERPDGSNFTLKIRSTKLEDSAMYFCASRRTSGGGETQYFGPGTRLLVL.

The chain links TRBV20-1 to TRBJ2-7; 9 nucleotides align to TRBD1. This CDR3 contains 11 residues. Germline V gene lookup returns CDR1 DFQATT and CDR2 SNEGSKA (reference sequence). Trimming cost V 5 bases and J 4 bases; bases outside gene matches: 0. This CDR3 is CSAGQGYEQYF. In nucleotides, the CDR3 is TGCAGTGCTGGACAGGGGTACGAGCAGTACTTC.

The chain recombines TRBV4-2 with TRBJ2-2; 13 bases map to TRBD2. The CDR3 is made up of 17 amino acids. The junction had 3 bases not matched to a gene; V was cut back by 4 bases and J by 1 base. Germline V CDR1 and CDR2: LGHNA, YNFKEQ. CDR3: CASSRRTSGGNTGELFF. CDR3 coding DNA: TGTGCCAGCAGCCGCCGGACTAGCGGGGGGAACACCGGGGAGCTGTTTTTT.

This rearrangement joins TRBV6-1 to TRBJ2-7; 8 bases map to TRBD1. CDR3 size: 14 residues. CDR1 and CDR2 from the germline V gene are MNHNS and SASEGT. Germline trimming cut 5 bases from V and 4 bases from J; bases unmatched to any gene: 7. Here the CDR3 DNA reads TGTGCCAGCAGTTATCGGACAGGGAAGTACGAGCAGTACTTC. Protein sequence: CASSYRTGKYEQYF.

This sequence joins TRBV2 and TRBJ1-2; no reliable D call. Germline loops: CDR1 SNHLY, CDR2 FYNNEI. This CDR3 is 11 amino acids long. The V gene lost 7 bases and the J gene lost 6 bases, with 9 bases spanning the gap. CDR3 nucleotides: TGTGCCAGCACAAGGTCCGATGGCTACACCTTC. It yields the protein CASTRSDGYTF.

This clone has only a few counts. J is TRBJ1-1 and V is TRBV18; TRBD1 might be the D (5 bases). The CDR3 is 13 residues long. Germline values: CDR1 KGHSH, CDR2 LQKENI. V was trimmed by 6 bases and J by 6 bases, leaving 14 bases between them. CDR3 in DNA: TGTGCCAGCTCCCAAAACGGGGACGCTGAAGCTTTCTTT. Protein: CASSQNGDAEAFF.

This chain connects TRBV19 to TRBJ1-2, with a weak D call TRBD1 (5 bases). The CDR3 spans 16 residues. Trimming took off 7 bases at V and 2 bases at J, with 20 bases between the two ends. Germline lookup yields CDR1 LNHDA and CDR2 SQIVND (reference sequence). CDR3 nucleotides: TGTGCCAGTATTCCGAGCGGGGGGAAGGAAAACTATGGCTACACCTTC. The encoded protein is CASIPSGGKENYGYTF.

This clone was seen more than once but under ten times. The same CDR3 can be traced to other DNA sequences in this sample. The chain couples TRBV7-2 to TRBJ1-2, with a tentative D call TRBD1 (6 bases). Germline CDR1 and CDR2: SGHTA and FQGNSA. The CDR3 covers 12 residues. The V end lost 5 bases, the J end lost 6 bases, and 10 bases lay between the germline ends. CDR3 residues: CASSPRTDGYTF. In DNA form, the CDR3 reads TGTGCCAGCAGCCCCCGGACAGATGGCTACACCTTC. Variable domain in full (rest from reference TRBV7-2 and TRBJ1-2): GAGVSQSPSNKVTEKGKDVELRCDPISGHTALYWYRQSLGQGLEFLIYFQGNSAPDKSGLPSDRFSAERTGGSVSTLTIQRTQQEDSAVYLCASSPRTDGYTFGSGTRLTVV.

The rearrangement links TRBV4-2 to TRBJ2-3; TRBD1 matches 11 bases. The ends lost 3 bases at V and 6 bases at J; junction bases unmatched: 5. CDR1 and CDR2 from the germline V gene are LGHNA and YNFKEQ. The CDR3 totals 15 residues. The DNA for the CDR3 is TGTGCCAGCAGCCAGACGGACAGGGGGCCTGATACGCAGTATTTT. Its protein product is CASSQTDRGPDTQYF.

The chain couples TRBV15 to TRBJ2-7; 8 bases are shared with TRBD1. The CDR3 runs 17 residues. V lost 0 bases, J lost 6 bases, and 13 bases stayed unmatched. The germline V gene encodes CDR1 LNHNV and CDR2 YYDKDF (reference sequence). CDR3 in amino acids: CATSRDTSGTGSSEQYF. The DNA of the CDR3 is TGTGCCACCAGCAGAGATACTTCCGGGACAGGTTCAAGCGAGCAGTACTTC.